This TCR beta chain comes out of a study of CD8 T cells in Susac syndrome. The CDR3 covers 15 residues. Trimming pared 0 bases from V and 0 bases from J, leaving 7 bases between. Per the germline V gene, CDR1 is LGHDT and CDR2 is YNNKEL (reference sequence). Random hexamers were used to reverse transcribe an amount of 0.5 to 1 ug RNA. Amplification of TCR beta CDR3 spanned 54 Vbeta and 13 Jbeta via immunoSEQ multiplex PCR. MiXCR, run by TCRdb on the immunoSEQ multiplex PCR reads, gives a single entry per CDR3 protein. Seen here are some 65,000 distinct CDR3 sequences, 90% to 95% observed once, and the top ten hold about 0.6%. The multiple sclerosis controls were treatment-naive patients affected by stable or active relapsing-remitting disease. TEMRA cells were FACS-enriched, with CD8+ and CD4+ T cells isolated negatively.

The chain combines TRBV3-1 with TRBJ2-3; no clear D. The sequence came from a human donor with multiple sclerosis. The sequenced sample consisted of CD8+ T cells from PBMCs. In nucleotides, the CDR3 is TGTGCCAGCAGCCAAGATCCGCGGAGCACAGATACGCAGTATTTT. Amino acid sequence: CASSQDPRSTDTQYF.